This T cell receptor beta chain was recovered during a study of T-cell memory formation after mild COVID-19. Looking at the study overall: TCR clustering was largely donor specific.

Germline CDR1 and CDR2: SGHNT and YYREEE (reference sequence). The CDR3 runs 15 residues. After removal of 4 bases from V and 8 bases from J, the junction contained 8 bases not matched to a gene. Worth noting for this clonotype: Its antigen is undetermined.

Study-wide results and caveats: Later expanders leaned CD4+, whereas day 15 to 85 contracting clones were balanced CD4/CD8.

TCRdb independently ran MiXCR on the 5' RACE reads; one entry per CDR3 protein. The sample shows fewer than 550,000 distinct CDR3 sequences, around 18% of them seen only once. The specimen sequenced was PBMCs or a T cell subset sorted from them (not recorded which). The sequence derives from an adult woman who had mild COVID-19 (a few samples of this study predate the infection). Cell type and time point are not known. V and J are TRBV5-4 and TRBJ2-1, with 11 bases identical to TRBD2. The DNA of the CDR3 is TGTGCCAGCAGCCCGGGACTAGCGGTCTTCGATGAGCAGTTCTTC. This translates into CASSPGLAVFDEQFF.